One and the same sample provided the 31 T cell receptor beta chains below, sequenced in a study of persistence of HIV-infected CD4 T cells. No antigen has been assigned to these receptors. The stimulus was lysate of CMV-infected fibroblasts, roughly 9.2 ug/mL. CD40L/CD69 double-negative CD45RO-high memory CD4+ T cells were collected. The immunoSEQ assay was version 4, run in survey mode. Measured with immunoSEQ multiplex PCR; TCRdb has only the in-frame clones, and not every one. The sample has more than 30,000 clones, around 80% seen once. The starting material was CD4+ T cells sorted from PBMCs after 18-hour stimulation, obtained from a patient who received antiretroviral therapy. Receptors were obtained from an adult man with HIV who was CMV-seropositive.

In DNA form, the CDR3 reads TGTGCCAGTAGTATGGGGGCCGCCGTTGGCTACACCTTC. Its protein is CASSMGAAVGYTF. V is TRBV19 and J is TRBJ1-2, with D possibly matching TRBD1 (6 bases). V lost 3 bases and J 7 bases, leaving 12 bases between the germline ends. The CDR3 is 13 residues long. The germline gives CDR1 LNHDA, CDR2 SQIVND (reference sequence).

The chain carries TRBV16 and TRBJ2-1; no reliable D call. CDR1 and CDR2 (germline): KGHSY, FQNENV. This CDR3 is 15 amino acids long. V was pared by 1 base and J by 4 bases, with 11 bases between. The CDR3 coding sequence is TGTGCCAGCAGCCAATTTGGTGTCGGGTACAATGAGCAGTTCTTC. This encodes CASSQFGVGYNEQFF.

This clone was observed a handful of times. The rearrangement joins TRBV10-3 to TRBJ1-1; D gene ambiguous. CDR3 length: 15 residues. Trimming took 4 bases from V and 1 from J, leaving 13 bases between them. Germline loops: CDR1 ENHRY, CDR2 SYGVKD. In nucleotides, the CDR3 is TGTGCCATCAGTGGTATGGGGAACGCGAACACTGAAGCTTTCTTT. As protein: CAISGMGNANTEAFF.

The chain carries TRBV12-5 and TRBJ2-1; TRBD1 aligns across 7 bases. This CDR3 has 14 amino acids. Germline V gene sequence: CDR1 LGHNT, CDR2 FRNRAP. After removal of 5 bases from V and 4 bases from J, the junction contained 5 bases not matched to a gene. The CDR3 nucleotides are TGTGCTAGTGGTCCTGGGACAGAGTACAATGAGCAGTTCTTC. This translates into CASGPGTEYNEQFF.

The chain links TRBV2 to TRBJ1-3; D is perhaps TRBD1 (5 bases). Germline CDR1 is SNHLY and CDR2 is FYNNEI. V was pared by 7 bases and J by 0 bases, with 10 bases between. The CDR3 totals 14 residues. The CDR3 DNA is TGTGCCAGCACAGGGACGACCTCTGGAAACACCATATATTTT. It yields the protein CASTGTTSGNTIYF.

The chain couples TRBV3-1 (or the pseudogene TRBV3-2) to TRBJ2-4, with D possibly TRBD1 on 6 matching bases. The CDR3 has 15 amino acids. Germline values: CDR1 LGHDT, CDR2 YNNKEL (reference sequence). V lost 1 base and J lost 0, with 7 bases in between. CDR3 nucleotides: TGTGCCAGCAGCCAAGGGACAGTAGCCAAAAACATTCAGTACTTC. Translating gives CASSQGTVAKNIQYF.

This clone was recorded only once. CDR3 in amino acids: CASSPPGVSYNEQFF. CDR3 in DNA: TGTGCCAGCTCACCCCCGGGGGTATCCTACAATGAGCAGTTCTTC. This chain joins TRBV18 and TRBJ2-1, with D tentatively TRBD2 (6 bases). The V end was cut by 3 bases, the J end by 1 base, with 10 bases between. Germline CDR1 KGHSH, CDR2 LQKENI. This CDR3 spans 15 amino acids.

The rearrangement uses TRBV5-1 and TRBJ1-6, with no clear D. Germline V gene data show CDR1 as SGHRS and CDR2 as YFSETQ. V lost 5 bases and J 7 bases, leaving 16 bases between the germline ends. There are 15 residues in the CDR3. In DNA, the CDR3 is TGCGCCAGCAGTTCCACAGCTTACTTGAATTCACCCCTCCACTTT. Its translation is CASSSTAYLNSPLHF.

The chain carries TRBV27 and TRBJ1-6, with 9 nucleotides matching TRBD1. This CDR3 has 17 residues. V shed 6 bases and J 6 bases; nucleotides not matched to a gene: 12. Germline CDR1 MNHEY, CDR2 SMNVEV (reference sequence). The CDR3 DNA reads TGTGCCAGCAGCCCTGGGGGACAGGGTGTTCGTAATTCACCCCTCCACTTT. Amino acid sequence: CASSPGGQGVRNSPLHF.

This chain joins TRBV5-1 and TRBJ2-5; D might be TRBD1 or TRBD2, each matching 5 bases. The V and J ends lost 3 bases and 4 bases respectively, with 16 bases between them. This CDR3 comprises 15 residues. Germline CDR1 and CDR2: SGHRS and YFSETQ. The chain's CDR3 is CASSSTWGRPETQYF. Here the CDR3 DNA reads TGCGCCAGCAGCTCTACTTGGGGACGTCCAGAGACCCAGTACTTC.

This sequence joins TRBV6-5 and TRBJ2-7, with a weak D call TRBD2 (6 bases). The CDR3 spans 16 residues. Trimming took 2 bases from V and 2 from J, leaving 16 bases between them. CDR1 and CDR2 (germline): MNHEY, SVGAGI. This CDR3 is CASSYLEPGLTYEQYF. CDR3 DNA: TGTGCCAGCAGTTACCTAGAACCGGGACTCACCTACGAGCAGTACTTC.

This rearrangement joins TRBV10-3 to TRBJ1-1, with no clear D. The CDR3 spans 13 residues. V was shortened by 2 bases and J by 6 bases, with 10 bases between the two germline ends. Looked up from germline, CDR1 is ENHRY and CDR2 is SYGVKD. The CDR3 DNA reads TGTGCCATCAGTGAGGGGATTCGGGCTGAAGCTTTCTTT. Residues: CAISEGIRAEAFF.

The J gene is TRBJ2-3, the V gene TRBV11-2, with D possibly TRBD1 on 6 matching bases. The germline CDR1 and CDR2 sequences are SGHAT and FQNNGV. CDR3 length equals 19 residues. Trimming took off 0 bases at V and 0 bases at J, with 19 bases between the two ends. CDR3 sequence: CASSLEGRGRSSSTDTQYF. The CDR3 DNA is TGTGCCAGCAGCTTAGAGGGCAGGGGCCGCTCGTCTAGCACAGATACGCAGTATTTT.

V is TRBV18 and J is TRBJ1-4, with TRBD1 matching 9 bases. J gave up 7 bases and V 3 bases, and 3 bases lay outside the gene matches. The CDR3 spans 14 residues. The germline V gene has CDR1 KGHSH and CDR2 LQKENI. The CDR3, as DNA: TGTGCCAGCTCACCCGGGACAGGGTCTGAAAAACTGTTTTTT. Its protein is CASSPGTGSEKLFF. The full variable domain, its missing parts supplied by reference TRBV18 and TRBJ1-4, is NAGVMQNPRHLVRRRGQEARLRCSPMKGHSHVYWYRQLPEEGLKFMVYLQKENIIDESGMPKERFSAEFPKEGPSILRIQQVVRGDSAAYFCASSPGTGSEKLFFGSGTQLSVL.

The gene calls are TRBV9 and TRBJ2-3, with 11 bases matching TRBD2. V lost 4 bases to trimming and J lost 2 bases; unmatched junction nucleotides: 6. Germline V CDR1 and CDR2: SGDLS, YYNGEE. The CDR3 is 16 amino acids. CDR3 DNA sequence: TGTGCCAGCAGCTTGGGACTAGCGGCCTCCACAGATACGCAGTATTTT. Amino acids: CASSLGLAASTDTQYF. The full variable domain, completed using reference TRBV9 and TRBJ2-3, is DSGVTQTPKHLITATGQRVTLRCSPRSGDLSVYWYQQSLDQGLQFLIQYYNGEERAKGNILERFSAQQFPDLHSELNLSSLELGDSALYFCASSLGLAASTDTQYFGPGTRLTVL.

This clone was seen just once. The chain joins TRBV28 to TRBJ2-4; TRBD2 is a possible D gene (7 bases). With 0 bases removed from V and 7 bases from J, the gap between germline ends came to 13 bases. This CDR3 has 15 residues. Germline CDR1 reads MDHEN; CDR2 reads SYDVKM. In DNA, the CDR3 is TGTGCCAGCAGTTTATGGTCCGGGGGGCAGAACATTCAGTACTTC. Translating it yields CASSLWSGGQNIQYF.

This clone showed up just a few times. The chain couples TRBV24-1 to TRBJ1-2; D is unclear. The CDR3 totals 12 residues. CDR1 is KGHDR, CDR2 SFDVKD, per germline. Between the trimmed V and J ends, which lost 7 bases and 1 base, there was a span of 6 bases. CDR3 DNA sequence: TGTGCCACCAGCGAGGTTAACTATGGCTACACCTTC. Amino acids: CATSEVNYGYTF.

The CDR3 bases are TGTGCCAGTAGTGCCACAGGGGGGCATCAGCCCCAGCATTTT. Encoded protein: CASSATGGHQPQHF. The rearrangement joins TRBV19 to TRBJ1-5; 8 bases fit TRBD1. Germline V CDR1 and CDR2: LNHDA, SQIVND (reference sequence). The CDR3 consists of 14 residues. Losses at the gene ends were 5 bases for V and 5 bases for J; bases not matched to a gene: 5.

The CDR3 spells CASGVTGGNQPQHF. CDR3 in DNA: TGTGCCAGCGGGGTGACAGGGGGCAATCAGCCCCAGCATTTT. V gene TRBV28 combines with J gene TRBJ1-5; 8 bases are shared with TRBD1. Germline CDR1 MDHEN, CDR2 SYDVKM. The CDR3 has 14 amino acids. V was clipped by 8 bases and J by 2 bases; unmatched bases: 5.

The genes are TRBV29-1 and TRBJ2-2; D unresolved. Germline loops: CDR1 SQVTM, CDR2 ANQGSEA. This CDR3 region has 11 residues. Trimming shortened V by 6 bases and J by 3 bases, and 5 bases separated the two germline ends. Here the CDR3 reads CSVKYTGELFF. CDR3 DNA: TGCAGCGTGAAATACACCGGGGAGCTGTTTTTT.

The V call is TRBV6-1, the J call TRBJ1-2; 7 bases map to TRBD1. Germline CDR1 MNHNS, CDR2 SASEGT. V lost 1 base and J lost 8; bases outside the gene matches: 7. This CDR3 comprises 14 residues. The CDR3 is CASSEGTGLYGYTF. The CDR3 bases are TGTGCCAGCAGTGAAGGGACAGGCCTGTACGGCTACACCTTC.

The chain employs TRBV10-3 and TRBJ1-1, with D possibly matching TRBD1 (5 bases). Per the germline V gene, CDR1 is ENHRY and CDR2 is SYGVKD. Trimming shortened V by 7 bases and J by 3 bases, and 15 bases separated the two germline ends. This CDR3 is 14 amino acids long. The chain's CDR3 is CAINPGGSDTEAFF. CDR3 DNA: TGTGCCATCAACCCGGGGGGGAGTGACACTGAAGCTTTCTTT.

This rearrangement joins TRBV9 to TRBJ1-1; 9 bases agree with TRBD1. Per germline, CDR1 SGDLS and CDR2 YYNGEE. The CDR3 contains 15 residues. The trim removed 4 bases at V and 4 bases at J, leaving 8 bases unmatched. The CDR3 spells CASSLGTGPVTEAFF. CDR3 bases: TGTGCCAGCAGCCTCGGGACAGGGCCCGTCACTGAAGCTTTCTTT.

This rearrangement joins TRBV18 to TRBJ2-5; 10 nucleotides match TRBD1. The CDR3 has 14 amino acids. Germline lookup yields CDR1 KGHSH and CDR2 LQKENI. Losses at the gene ends were 6 bases for V and 4 bases for J; bases not matched to a gene: 5. CDR3 bases: TGTGCCAGCTCCCGGACAGGGGGACTAGAGACCCAGTACTTC. Protein: CASSRTGGLETQYF.

The chain recombines TRBV12-5 with TRBJ2-1; 7 bases are shared with TRBD1. V was pared by 4 bases and J by 1 base, with 4 bases of the junction left unmatched. CDR1 is LGHNT and CDR2 is FRNRAP in the germline V gene. This CDR3 has 15 amino acids. In nucleotides, the CDR3 is TGTGCTAGTGGTTCCGGACAGGTGTCCTACAATGAGCAGTTCTTC. This encodes CASGSGQVSYNEQFF.

CDR3 DNA: TGCGCCAGCAGTGAGTTCCCCGACAAAGAGCAGTACTTC. Its translation: CASSEFPDKEQYF. This rearrangement joins TRBV10-1 to TRBJ2-7; no reliable D call. This CDR3 region has 13 residues. Germline assignment: CDR1 WNHNN and CDR2 SYGVQD (reference sequence). Trimming took 1 base from V and 7 from J, leaving 11 bases between them.

The V and J genes are TRBV3-1 (or the pseudogene TRBV3-2) and TRBJ2-2; D remains ambiguous. Germline values: CDR1 LGHDT, CDR2 YNNKEL (reference sequence). V lost 6 bases to trimming and J lost 0 bases, with 11 bases between them. The CDR3 is 15 residues long. The DNA for the CDR3 is TGTGCCAGCAGTTCCGGGCCCTCGAACACCGGGGAGCTGTTTTTT. This codes for CASSSGPSNTGELFF.

The V call is TRBV18, the J call TRBJ1-2; weak D call: TRBD1 (5 bases). Trimming took 4 bases from V and 2 from J, leaving 11 bases between them. The germline V gene encodes CDR1 KGHSH and CDR2 LQKENI. The CDR3 contains 14 residues. DNA for the CDR3: TGTGCCAGCTCACTATCCAGGGAGAACTATGGCTACACCTTC. It translates to CASSLSRENYGYTF.

The rearrangement links TRBV6-5 to TRBJ1-2; D might be TRBD1 (6 bases). Germline CDR1 reads MNHEY; CDR2 reads SVGAGI. The CDR3 sequence is 14 residues long. Trimming cost V 6 bases and J 7 bases, with 18 bases left between them. The CDR3 loop reads CASSPGTSRGGYTF. CDR3 nucleotides: TGTGCCAGCAGCCCGGGGACATCGCGGGGTGGCTACACCTTC.

This chain connects TRBV27 to TRBJ2-1; 10 positions match TRBD2. V trimming: 3 bases; J trimming: 8 bases; junction bases outside the gene matches: 1. Germline V CDR1 and CDR2: MNHEY, SMNVEV (reference sequence). This CDR3 contains 13 residues. CDR3 DNA: TGTGCCAGCAGTTTTCTAGCGGGGGATGAGCAGTTCTTC. This codes for CASSFLAGDEQFF.

The chain couples TRBV5-1 to TRBJ1-2, with a possible D match to TRBD1 (5 bases). Germline lookup yields CDR1 SGHRS and CDR2 YFSETQ. CDR3 length: 13 residues. V shed 4 bases and J shed 6 bases, with 13 bases lying between them. In DNA, the CDR3 is TGCGCCAGCAGCCCAGTCCCGGGGCATGGCTACACCTTC. Protein sequence: CASSPVPGHGYTF.